The 23 T cell receptor delta chains presented below share a single source sample, sequenced in a study of gamma-delta T cells after stem cell transplantation. TCRdb re-called clones from the RT-PCR reads via CATT. The sample includes 5,000 to 7,500 delta-chain clones, about 23% of them seen just once. Sequenced material: gamma-delta T cells. Receptors were obtained from a human donor. It is not recorded whose cells these are; they may come from a transplant donor.

In DNA form, the CDR3 reads TGTGCCTGTGACCCCGTACTGGGGGATACGCACGATAAACTCATCTTT. It translates to CACDPVLGDTHDKLIF. The chain has TRDV2 and TRDJ1; 13 positions agree with TRDD3. Per germline, CDR1 GEAIGNYY and CDR2 EKD. The CDR3 loop spans 16 amino acids. The V gene end was trimmed by 3 bases and the J gene end by 4 bases; junction bases not matched to a gene: 7.

This rearrangement joins TRDV2 to TRDJ1; 8 nucleotides line up with TRDD3. The CDR3 runs 15 residues. Germline CDR1 reads GEAIGNYY; CDR2 reads EKD. The V segment lost 1 base and the J segment 4 bases; nucleotides outside the gene matches: 7. The CDR3 bases are TGTGCCTGTGACACTTTGGGGATACTTGGCGATAAACTCATCTTT. Encoded protein: CACDTLGILGDKLIF.

This chain joins TRDV2 and TRDJ1; 7 nucleotides align to TRDD3. V was clipped by 0 bases and J by 0 bases; unmatched bases: 9. The CDR3 is 17 residues long. Germline V CDR1 and CDR2: GEAIGNYY, EKD. As DNA, the CDR3 is TGTGCCTGTGACACCGTGGGGATAAAGGGATACACCGATAAACTCATCTTT. Translated: CACDTVGIKGYTDKLIF.

In this sample, this clone is medium-sized. CDR3 residues: CACDTPDGGFSSWDTRQMFF. The DNA for the CDR3 is TGTGCCTGTGACACACCTGATGGGGGATTTAGCTCCTGGGACACCCGACAGATGTTTTTC. V is TRDV2 and J is TRDJ3; 8 nucleotides agree with TRDD3. Germline V gene data show CDR1 as GEAIGNYY and CDR2 as EKD. The CDR3 contains 20 residues. V trimming: 1 base; J trimming: 0 bases; junction bases outside the gene matches: 10.

Only a few counts were recorded for this clone. DNA of the CDR3: TGTGCCTGTGACACCTTACTGGGGGATCGGTACACCGATAAACTCATCTTT. The encoded protein is CACDTLLGDRYTDKLIF. This chain joins TRDV2 and TRDJ1; 10 positions agree with TRDD3. CDR1 and CDR2 (germline): GEAIGNYY, EKD. This CDR3 is 17 amino acids long. J gave up 0 bases and V 0 bases, and 6 bases lay outside the gene matches.

This clone rates as medium-sized (0.01 to 0.1%). In the same sample, other DNA sequences code for this CDR3. The V call is TRDV2, the J call TRDJ1; 11 bases match TRDD3. This CDR3 spans 15 amino acids. After removal of 2 bases from V and 6 bases from J, the junction contained 7 bases not matched to a gene. CDR1 and CDR2 (germline): GEAIGNYY, EKD. The CDR3 here is CACDKLGDTRYKLIF. The CDR3 DNA follows: TGTGCCTGTGACAAGCTGGGGGATACTAGATATAAACTCATCTTT.

This clone is medium-sized (0.01 to 0.1%). The V and J genes are TRDV2 and TRDJ1, with 8 bases matching TRDD3. The length of the CDR3 is 16 residues. Germline CDR1 reads GEAIGNYY; CDR2 reads EKD. The V segment lost 3 bases and the J segment 0 bases; nucleotides outside the gene matches: 8. CDR3 sequence: CACDPLLGANTDKLIF. The CDR3 region has the DNA TGTGCCTGTGACCCACTACTGGGGGCTAACACCGATAAACTCATCTTT.

This clone was observed a few times. V usage is TRDV2 and J usage is TRDJ3; 9 positions agree with TRDD3. Trimming at V came to 3 bases and at J to 2 bases, leaving 19 bases not matched to a gene. Germline-derived CDR1 and CDR2 are GEAIGNYY and EKD. CDR3 size: 22 residues. In DNA form, the CDR3 reads TGTGCCTGTGACCCCATCTCCTTACTGGGGGACTTAAACCCCTGGGACACCCGACAGATGTTTTTC. Translation: CACDPISLLGDLNPWDTRQMFF.

This clone is medium-sized (0.01 to 0.1%) in the sample. The CDR3 reads CACDQVSSTGGYGGELIF. The CDR3 coding sequence is TGTGCCTGTGACCAAGTTTCATCAACTGGGGGATACGGAGGGGAACTCATCTTT. This sequence joins TRDV2 and TRDJ1; 13 bases align to TRDD3. This CDR3 spans 18 amino acids. V gave up 3 bases and J gave up 9 bases; unmatched junction bases: 18. Germline V gene lookup returns CDR1 GEAIGNYY and CDR2 EKD.

With regard to this clone: One end of the junction varies from germline; a read error may be responsible. This rearrangement joins TRDV2 to TRDJ1; 12 bases align to TRDD3. The CDR3 runs to 17 residues. The germline gives CDR1 GEAIGNYY, CDR2 EKD. The CDR3 spells CACDTVTGGYFTDKLTF. In DNA, the CDR3 is TGTGCCTGTGACACGGTTACTGGGGGATACTTCACCGATAAACTCACCTTT.

The V gene is TRDV1, the J gene TRDJ1; TRDD3 agrees at 10 bases. CDR1 and CDR2 from the germline V gene are TSWWSYY and QGS. The CDR3 runs to 19 residues. The ends lost 1 base at V and 3 bases at J; junction bases unmatched: 14. CDR3 DNA sequence: TGTGCTCTTGGGGAACCCGATCCCGTATTGGGGGATACTCCCGATAAACTCATCTTT. Amino acids: CALGEPDPVLGDTPDKLIF.

This clone was recorded a few times. The chain recombines TRDV2 with TRDJ1; weak D call: TRDD3 (6 bases). The CDR3 is 17 residues long. Germline V gene data show CDR1 as GEAIGNYY and CDR2 as EKD. Trimming shortened V by 4 bases and J by 0 bases, and 20 bases separated the two germline ends. The CDR3 nucleotides are TGTGCCTGTGATCCCCTTACTGGGCTACGTAACACCGATAAACTCATCTTT. This sequence encodes CACDPLTGLRNTDKLIF.

Note on this clone: One base away lies a much larger clone, so this may be a sequencing read error. Distinct nucleotide sequences in the sample also encode this CDR3. The chain employs TRDV2 and TRDJ1; D perhaps matches TRDD3 (5 bases). The germline V gene has CDR1 GEAIGNYY and CDR2 EKD. This CDR3 is built from 16 residues. The CDR3 DNA reads as TGCGCCTGTGACACCGTGGGGTATAAGGTGGGCGATAAACTCATCTTT. Translating gives CACDTVGYKVGDKLIF.

V gene TRDV2 combines with J gene TRDJ2; unclear D gene. The germline CDR1 and CDR2 sequences are GEAIGNYY and EKD. Between the trimmed V and J ends, which lost 1 base and 4 bases, there was a span of 30 bases. CDR3 length equals 21 residues. The CDR3 reads CACDTGFLPRYETRATAQLFF. CDR3 sequence (DNA): TGTGCCTGTGACACAGGGTTTCTCCCACGGTACGAAACCCGGGCGACAGCACAACTCTTCTTT.

This rearrangement joins TRDV2 to TRDJ1, with 8 bases aligning to TRDD3. Per the germline V gene, CDR1 is GEAIGNYY and CDR2 is EKD. The CDR3 consists of 15 residues. V lost 0 bases, J lost 4 bases, and 6 bases stayed unmatched. CDR3 in DNA: TGTGCCTGTGACACCGTGGGGATACTGGACGATAAACTCATCTTT. Its translation is CACDTVGILDDKLIF.

This clone is classed as medium-sized (0.01 to 0.1%). The rearrangement links TRDV2 to TRDJ1, with a tentative D call TRDD3 (6 bases). CDR1 is GEAIGNYY, CDR2 EKD, per germline. This CDR3 is built from 15 residues. Trimming pared 0 bases from V and 7 bases from J, leaving 17 bases between. In DNA, the CDR3 is TGTGCCTGTGACACCGTCGGGTTTGGTGGGGGTAAACTCATCTTT. Its protein product is CACDTVGFGGGKLIF.

The table lists this clone with a count of one. A far larger clone is just one base off, so this is likely a read error. Other nucleotide sequences from this sample produce the same CDR3. The gene calls are TRDV2 and TRDJ1; 10 bases are shared with TRDD3. The CDR3 is 25 amino acids. V was pared by 3 bases and J by 2 bases, with 35 bases of the junction left unmatched. Germline V gene sequence: CDR1 GEAIGNYY, CDR2 EKD. The CDR3 reads CACDSLVGPSGVEGGIRSGTDKLIF. The CDR3 DNA is TGTGCCTGTGACTCCCTTGTCGGTCCGTCCGGAGTAGAGGGGGGGATACGTAGCGGGACCGATAAACTCATCTTT.

V gene TRDV2 combines with J gene TRDJ1; TRDD3 matches at 12 bases. The junction had 10 bases not matched to a gene; V was cut back by 0 bases and J by 0 bases. The germline CDR1 and CDR2 sequences are GEAIGNYY and EKD. This CDR3 has 19 amino acids. The CDR3 bases are TGTGCCTGTGACACCATGGGACTGGGGGATACCCTGTACACCGATAAACTCATCTTT. It translates to CACDTMGLGDTLYTDKLIF.

In its sample, this clone was seen a few times. TCRdb pairs this DNA with a much larger clone's protein that differs at residue 10, likely a read error; the protein shown was translated from the DNA. The chain combines TRDV2 with TRDJ3, with D unresolved. The germline V gene encodes CDR1 GEAIGNYY and CDR2 EKD. Trimming cost V 0 bases and J 2 bases, with 13 bases left between them. The CDR3 length is 18 residues. CDR3 DNA: TGTGCCTGTGACACCGTGGGAGAGAGCCCCTGGGACACCCGACAGATGTTTTTC. It yields the protein CACDTVGESPWDTRQMFF.

This chain uses TRDV2 with TRDJ3, with 10 positions matching TRDD3. The CDR3 length is 20 residues. CDR1 GEAIGNYY and CDR2 EKD come from the germline V gene. The trim removed 3 bases at V and 1 base at J, leaving 11 bases unmatched. CDR3 in amino acids: CACDAITGGFDSWDTRQMFF. CDR3 nucleotide sequence: TGTGCCTGTGACGCGATTACTGGGGGATTTGATTCCTGGGACACCCGACAGATGTTTTTC.

Notes on this clone: At the DNA level, this CDR3 is encoded by other sequences in the same sample as well. This chain links TRDV2 with TRDJ1; TRDD3 matches at 13 bases. With V trimmed by 0 bases and J by 8 bases, 8 bases remained unmatched. The CDR3 contains 16 residues. CDR1 is GEAIGNYY and CDR2 is EKD in the germline V gene. CDR3 sequence (DNA): TGTGCCTGTGACACCCTCGTACTGGGGGATACGGACAAACTCATCTTT. This encodes CACDTLVLGDTDKLIF.

By proportion, this clone is medium-sized. V gene TRDV1 combines with J gene TRDJ3; perhaps TRDD3 as D (6 bases). The CDR3 sequence is 20 residues long. Trimming shortened V by 2 bases and J by 0 bases, and 17 bases separated the two germline ends. Per germline, CDR1 TSWWSYY and CDR2 QGS. CDR3 sequence: CALGEGPGGRSSWDTRQMFF. CDR3 coding DNA: TGTGCTCTTGGGGAAGGTCCCGGGGGACGTAGCTCCTGGGACACCCGACAGATGTTTTTC.

This sequence joins TRDV2 and TRDJ1; 13 bases are a match to TRDD3. There are 18 residues in the CDR3. Germline V gene lookup returns CDR1 GEAIGNYY and CDR2 EKD. Trimming took 0 bases from V and 3 from J; bases not matched to a gene: 9. CDR3 nucleotides: TGTGCCTGTGACACCCTGGTACTGGGGGATACGGGAGCCGATAAACTCATCTTT. As protein: CACDTLVLGDTGADKLIF.